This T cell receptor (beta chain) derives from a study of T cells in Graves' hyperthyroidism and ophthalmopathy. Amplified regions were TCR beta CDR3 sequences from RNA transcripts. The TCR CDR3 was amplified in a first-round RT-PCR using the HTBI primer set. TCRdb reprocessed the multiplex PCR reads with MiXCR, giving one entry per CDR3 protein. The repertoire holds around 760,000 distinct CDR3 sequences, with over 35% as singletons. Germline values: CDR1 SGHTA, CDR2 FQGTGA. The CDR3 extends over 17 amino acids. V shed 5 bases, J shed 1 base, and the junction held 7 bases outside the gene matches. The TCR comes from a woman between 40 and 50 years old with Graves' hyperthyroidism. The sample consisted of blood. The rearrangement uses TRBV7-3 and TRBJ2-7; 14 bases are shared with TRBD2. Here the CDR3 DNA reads TGTGCCAGCAGCCTTGGACTAGCGGGAGGCTGGTCCTACGAGCAGTACTTC. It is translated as CASSLGLAGGWSYEQYF.